The 27 T cell receptor beta chains below all came from one sample that was sequenced in a study of cytomegalovirus exposure and HLA in healthy donors. This PCR relied on a set of 60 Vbeta primers and 13 Jbeta primers. Profiled with immunoSEQ multiplex PCR; TCRdb holds only in-frame clones, not every one. The sample consists of tens of thousands of clones, 82% of them appearing once. The sample taken for sequencing was PBMCs. Source of these receptors: a man aged 50 to 59 in good health and CMV-seronegative.

The chain recombines TRBV5-4 with TRBJ1-1; D is uncertain. CDR1 and CDR2 (germline): SGHNT, YYREEE (reference sequence). CDR3 length: 15 amino acids. Trimming left V 4 bases short and J 0 bases short, with 13 bases between. The CDR3 here is CASSVAPALNTEAFF. The CDR3 DNA is TGTGCCAGCAGCGTTGCCCCCGCGTTGAACACTGAAGCTTTCTTT.

This chain links TRBV28 with TRBJ1-1; D may be TRBD1 (5 bases). Between the trimmed V and J ends, which lost 3 bases and 2 bases, there was a span of 10 bases. This CDR3 is built from 14 residues. Germline lookup yields CDR1 MDHEN and CDR2 SYDVKM. The CDR3 nucleotides are TGTGCCAGCAGTTTGGTAGGGGCCAACACTGAAGCTTTCTTT. This gives the protein CASSLVGANTEAFF.

V and J are TRBV11-2 and TRBJ2-2; possible D gene TRBD1, 5 bases. The CDR3 totals 13 residues. V was shortened by 5 bases and J by 7 bases, with 11 bases between the two germline ends. Germline V CDR1 and CDR2: SGHAT, FQNNGV. The CDR3 sequence is CASSLYQGGELFF. CDR3 in DNA: TGTGCCAGCAGCCTATACCAGGGCGGGGAGCTGTTTTTT.

Points on this clone: The sample has other DNA sequences that encode this CDR3 too. The chain joins TRBV5-1 to TRBJ2-3, with a tentative D call TRBD1 (5 bases). The germline V gene encodes CDR1 SGHRS and CDR2 YFSETQ. The ends were cut back, 4 bases at V and 0 bases at J, with 9 bases in the middle. The CDR3 covers 14 residues. The DNA for the CDR3 is TGCGCCAGCAGCCTCGACAGTAGCACAGATACGCAGTATTTT. This gives the protein CASSLDSSTDTQYF.

The V gene is TRBV4-3, the J gene TRBJ1-2; the D gene is possibly TRBD1 (6 bases). Trimming shortened V by 4 bases and J by 2 bases, and 14 bases separated the two germline ends. Per the germline V gene, CDR1 is LGHNA and CDR2 is YSLEER. The CDR3 is 15 residues long. DNA of the CDR3: TGCGCCAGCAGCCCCACAAGAGGACAGAACTATGGCTACACCTTC. This gives the protein CASSPTRGQNYGYTF.

V gene TRBV19 combines with J gene TRBJ2-1; possibly TRBD2 for D (6 bases). CDR3 length: 17 amino acids. V was trimmed by 9 bases and J by 2 bases, leaving 23 bases between them. CDR1 is LNHDA, CDR2 SQIVND, per germline (reference sequence). CDR3 sequence (DNA): TGTGCCAGCGATCGCTACTCGGGAGCCGGGGCCTACAATGAGCAGTTCTTC. This gives the protein CASDRYSGAGAYNEQFF.

The chain uses TRBV7-2 and TRBJ2-7, with D perhaps matching TRBD1 (5 bases). Germline-derived CDR1 and CDR2 are SGHTA and FQGNSA. The CDR3 runs to 12 residues. V was shortened by 8 bases and J by 8 bases, with 16 bases between the two germline ends. CDR3 amino acids: CASRRQGRQQYF. In DNA form, the CDR3 reads TGTGCCAGCCGCCGGCAGGGCAGGCAGCAGTACTTC. Variable domain in full (rest from reference TRBV7-2 and TRBJ2-7): GAGVSQSPSNKVTEKGKDVELRCDPISGHTALYWYRQSLGQGLEFLIYFQGNSAPDKSGLPSDRFSAERTGGSVSTLTIQRTQQEDSAVYLCASRRQGRQQYFGPGTRLTVT.

This rearrangement joins TRBV19 to TRBJ1-5; D perhaps matches TRBD1 (6 bases). The V gene's germline CDR1 is LNHDA and CDR2 SQIVND (reference sequence). This CDR3 has 17 residues. Trimming took 1 base from V and 5 from J, leaving 18 bases between them. This CDR3 is CASSIASGGGRDQPQHF. The CDR3 coding sequence is TGTGCCAGTAGTATAGCCAGCGGGGGGGGCAGGGATCAGCCCCAGCATTTT.

The CDR3 region has the DNA TGTGCCAGCGGGACTAGCGGGAGGGCCGGAGAGCAGTACTTC. Translation gives CASGTSGRAGEQYF. V usage is TRBV28 and J usage is TRBJ2-7, with 16 bases identical to TRBD2. The junction had 5 bases not matched to a gene; V was cut back by 8 bases and J by 7 bases. The CDR3 loop spans 14 amino acids. CDR1 and CDR2 (germline): MDHEN, SYDVKM.

The J gene is TRBJ2-2, the V gene TRBV9, with TRBD2 matching over 9 bases. With V trimmed by 7 bases and J by 6 bases, 7 bases remained unmatched. CDR3 length: 14 residues. Germline V gives CDR1 SGDLS, CDR2 YYNGEE. CDR3 sequence reads: CASGTSRSPGELFF. The CDR3 bases are TGTGCCAGCGGGACTAGCCGGTCCCCCGGGGAGCTGTTTTTT. Variable domain in full (rest from reference TRBV9 and TRBJ2-2): DSGVTQTPKHLITATGQRVTLRCSPRSGDLSVYWYQQSLDQGLQFLIQYYNGEERAKGNILERFSAQQFPDLHSELNLSSLELGDSALYFCASGTSRSPGELFFGEGSRLTVL.

The rearrangement links TRBV6-5 to TRBJ1-6; TRBD1 might be the D (6 bases). Per germline, CDR1 MNHEY and CDR2 SVGAGI. The CDR3 spans 13 residues. Between the trimmed V and J ends, which lost 5 bases and 7 bases, there was a span of 9 bases. The CDR3 loop is CASSGQQNSPLHF. CDR3 nucleotides: TGTGCCAGCAGTGGACAGCAGAATTCACCCCTCCACTTT.

The gene calls are TRBV5-6 and TRBJ2-1; 11 nucleotides line up with TRBD2. The CDR3 contains 17 residues. After removal of 5 bases from V and 4 bases from J, the junction contained 11 bases not matched to a gene. Germline-derived CDR1 and CDR2 are SGHDT and YYEEEE. The CDR3 DNA reads TGTGCCAGCAGACCCGGTGTGGGACTAGCGGTTTACAATGAGCAGTTCTTC. Amino acid sequence: CASRPGVGLAVYNEQFF.

The chain has TRBV5-4 and TRBJ1-2, with 8 bases matching TRBD1. Germline values: CDR1 SGHNT, CDR2 YYREEE (reference sequence). V lost 4 bases to trimming and J lost 8 bases; unmatched junction nucleotides: 7. The CDR3 has 13 amino acids. The CDR3 nucleotides are TGTGCCAGCAGCGAGGACAGGGCCGGGGGCTACACCTTC. Translating it yields CASSEDRAGGYTF.

The chain recombines TRBV5-1 with TRBJ2-7; 8 bases map to TRBD2. V shed 4 bases and J 6 bases; nucleotides not matched to a gene: 3. In germline, CDR1 is SGHRS, CDR2 YFSETQ. This CDR3 has 12 amino acids. CDR3 sequence (DNA): TGCGCCAGCAGCCTCGGGGGGGGCGAGCAGTACTTC. This codes for CASSLGGGEQYF.

V usage is TRBV28 and J usage is TRBJ2-4, with D uncertain. V was shortened by 5 bases and J by 0 bases, with 17 bases between the two germline ends. This CDR3 has 17 residues. Germline-derived CDR1 and CDR2 are MDHEN and SYDVKM. The CDR3 loop reads CASSDSGGRLAKNIQYF. DNA of the CDR3: TGTGCCAGCAGTGATTCCGGCGGTAGACTAGCCAAAAACATTCAGTACTTC.

As concerns this clone: At one boundary the junction diverges from the germline segment, which might be a read error. J is TRBJ2-7 and V is TRBV7-9; TRBD1 agrees at 7 bases. This CDR3 has 12 residues. CDR1 SEHNR and CDR2 FQNEAQ come from the germline V gene (reference sequence). This chain's CDR3 is CSSSDRAGEQYF. DNA of the CDR3: TGTTCCAGCAGCGACAGGGCGGGCGAGCAGTACTTC.

This chain connects TRBV10-3 to TRBJ1-1, with a possible D match to TRBD1 (6 bases). CDR3 size: 14 residues. V lost 2 bases to trimming and J lost 5 bases, with 12 bases between them. Germline V gene lookup returns CDR1 ENHRY and CDR2 SYGVKD. The CDR3 region is CAISEGRGGTEAFF. The CDR3 DNA follows: TGTGCCATCAGTGAGGGCAGGGGAGGGACTGAAGCTTTCTTT.

The rearrangement links TRBV2 to TRBJ2-1; possibly TRBD2 for D (5 bases). V shed 1 base and J shed 10 bases, with 8 bases lying between them. In germline, CDR1 is SNHLY, CDR2 FYNNEI. CDR3 length: 12 residues. The CDR3 loop is CASSEGEREQFF. Here the CDR3 DNA reads TGTGCCAGCAGTGAAGGGGAGCGGGAGCAGTTCTTC.

The CDR3 reads CSVEESGRQDTQYF. Here the CDR3 DNA reads TGCAGCGTTGAAGAAAGCGGGAGGCAAGATACGCAGTATTTT. The chain recombines TRBV29-1 with TRBJ2-3; 9 nucleotides agree with TRBD2. V dropped 0 bases and J dropped 5; count of bases not matched to a gene: 3. This CDR3 is 14 amino acids long. The germline V gene has CDR1 SQVTM and CDR2 ANQGSEA.

Here the CDR3 DNA reads TGTGCCAGCCAATTCCCCGGGACACCCTATGGCTACACCTTC. Amino acids: CASQFPGTPYGYTF. The rearrangement uses TRBV25-1 and TRBJ1-2, with a tentative D call TRBD1 (6 bases). This CDR3 spans 14 amino acids. The germline gives CDR1 MGHDK, CDR2 SYGVNS. The V end was cut by 8 bases, the J end by 4 bases, with 17 bases between.

The rearrangement uses TRBV10-3 and TRBJ1-2; the match to TRBD1 covers 9 bases. The CDR3 sequence is 12 residues long. The V segment lost 4 bases and the J segment 6 bases; nucleotides outside the gene matches: 0. Per the germline V gene, CDR1 is ENHRY and CDR2 is SYGVKD. In nucleotides, the CDR3 is TGTGCCATCAGTGGGACAGGGGATGGCTACACCTTC. Amino acid sequence: CAISGTGDGYTF.

The chain recombines TRBV29-1 with TRBJ2-7; 10 nucleotides agree with TRBD1. The CDR3 has 13 amino acids. The V gene end was trimmed by 6 bases and the J gene end by 5 bases; junction bases not matched to a gene: 7. The germline V gene encodes CDR1 SQVTM and CDR2 ANQGSEA. CDR3 sequence: CSVARDRGDEQYF. CDR3 nucleotides: TGCAGCGTCGCCCGGGACAGGGGCGACGAGCAGTACTTC.

About this clone itself: Within the sample, other DNA sequences also encode this same CDR3. The CDR3 bases are TGTGCCAGCAGTTTAACAGGCAACTATGGCTACACCTTC. It codes for CASSLTGNYGYTF. The chain has TRBV28 and TRBJ1-2; D possibly corresponds to TRBD1 (5 bases). CDR1 and CDR2 (germline): MDHEN, SYDVKM. Trimming removed 2 bases at V and 2 bases at J, with 6 bases between. The CDR3 is made up of 13 amino acids.

Only one count was recorded for this clone. The chain combines TRBV7-9 with TRBJ1-2, with 9 bases matching TRBD1. Trimming removed 5 bases from V and 3 bases from J; junction bases left unmatched: 10. This CDR3 spans 16 amino acids. The germline V gene has CDR1 SEHNR and CDR2 FQNEAQ (reference sequence). The CDR3, as DNA: TGTGCCAGCAGCCGAAGTCCGCACAGGGGGCACTATGGCTACACCTTC. It encodes CASSRSPHRGHYGYTF.

This clone was observed once. The rearrangement joins TRBV7-3 to TRBJ1-1, with 8 nucleotides matching TRBD1. The CDR3 extends over 15 amino acids. CDR1 is SGHTA, CDR2 FQGTGA, per germline. V shed 5 bases and J 5 bases; nucleotides not matched to a gene: 10. In DNA, the CDR3 is TGTGCCAGCAGCGTTGAGGACAGGGACGATACTGAAGCTTTCTTT. It yields the protein CASSVEDRDDTEAFF.

The chain is built from TRBV7-8 and TRBJ2-3; a possible D gene is TRBD2 (5 bases). V lost 2 bases and J 3 bases, leaving 18 bases between the germline ends. CDR1 is SGHVS and CDR2 is FQNEAQ in the germline V gene. The CDR3 runs to 17 residues. The DNA for the CDR3 is TGTGCCAGCAGCTTAATGGGTCGGGGAGTAGAGACAGATACGCAGTATTTT. Translating gives CASSLMGRGVETDTQYF.

This clone was found once. The rearrangement uses TRBV7-3 and TRBJ2-5; 16 bases are a match to TRBD2. The J segment lost 1 base and the V segment lost 5 bases, leaving 4 bases of the junction unmatched. CDR1 is SGHTA, CDR2 FQGTGA, per germline. The CDR3 spans 17 residues. The CDR3 spells CASSPGLAGGPQETQYF. CDR3 sequence (DNA): TGTGCCAGCAGCCCGGGACTAGCGGGAGGGCCCCAAGAGACCCAGTACTTC.